One and the same sample provided the 12 T cell receptor beta chains below, sequenced in a study of blood T cell repertoires in COVID-19. The assay was immunoSEQ multiplex PCR, and TCRdb's table has in-frame clones only and misses some. The data contain fewer than 150,000 clones, almost 85% of them singletons. Sequencing was done on a sample of peripheral blood. The receptors stem from a human donor in a cohort sampled during active COVID-19.

The chain employs TRBV10-3 and TRBJ2-7; D gene ambiguous. The CDR3 is 13 amino acids. In germline, CDR1 is ENHRY, CDR2 SYGVKD. Trimming left V 8 bases short and J 2 bases short, with 13 bases between. As DNA, the CDR3 is TGTGCCATCCTAACGAATACAGCCTACGAGCAGTACTTC. It codes for CAILTNTAYEQYF.

The genes are TRBV7-6 and TRBJ2-7; D possibly corresponds to TRBD1 (5 bases). Germline V lookup: CDR1 SGHVS, CDR2 FNYEAQ. The CDR3 totals 12 residues. The ends were cut back, 2 bases at V and 5 bases at J, with 7 bases in the middle. The CDR3: CASSLQGNEQYF. CDR3 nucleotides: TGTGCCAGCAGCTTACAGGGTAACGAGCAGTACTTC.

The chain is built from TRBV14 and TRBJ1-1; 7 bases fit TRBD1. The germline gives CDR1 SGHDN, CDR2 FVKESK. V trimming: 0 bases; J trimming: 11 bases; junction bases outside the gene matches: 15. The CDR3 loop spans 16 amino acids. The DNA of the CDR3 is TGTGCCAGCAGCCAAGATGTGGGAACAGGGGCGATTTTGGCTTTCTTT. It yields the protein CASSQDVGTGAILAFF.

The chain recombines TRBV7-9 with TRBJ1-4; no reliable D call. V was shortened by 0 bases and J by 7 bases, with 3 bases between the two germline ends. The CDR3 extends over 12 amino acids. Germline-derived CDR1 and CDR2 are SEHNR and FQNEAQ (reference sequence). DNA of the CDR3: TGTGCCAGCAGCTTAGCGAGTGAAAAACTGTTTTTT. This sequence encodes CASSLASEKLFF.

V is TRBV5-1 and J is TRBJ2-7, with a possible D match to TRBD2 (5 bases). Germline V lookup: CDR1 SGHRS, CDR2 YFSETQ. Trimming left V 5 bases short and J 0 bases short, with 18 bases between. There are 16 residues in the CDR3. The CDR3 is CASSPGRAPGSYEQYF. The CDR3 region has the DNA TGCGCCAGCAGTCCTGGGCGGGCCCCGGGCTCCTACGAGCAGTACTTC.

V and J are TRBV29-1 and TRBJ2-5; no reliable D call. Looked up from germline, CDR1 is SQVTM and CDR2 is ANQGSEA. V was trimmed by 2 bases and J by 0 bases, leaving 10 bases between them. The CDR3 consists of 14 residues. DNA of the CDR3: TGCAGCGTTGAATGGCCGCCGTACCAAGAGACCCAGTACTTC. Its translation: CSVEWPPYQETQYF.

This clone was detected a few times. The V call is TRBV11-2, the J call TRBJ2-5, with 10 bases lining up with TRBD1. The CDR3 has 17 residues. CDR1 and CDR2 (germline): SGHAT, FQNNGV. V was clipped by 1 base and J by 4 bases; unmatched bases: 9. DNA of the CDR3: TGTGCCAGCAGCTTAGGGCGACAGGGGGCAGCGGCAGAGACCCAGTACTTC. This sequence encodes CASSLGRQGAAAETQYF. The full variable domain, rest sourced from reference TRBV11-2 and TRBJ2-5, is EAGVAQSPRYKIIEKRQSVAFWCNPISGHATLYWYQQILGQGPKLLIQFQNNGVVDDSQLPKDRFSAERLKGVDSTLKIQPAKLEDSAVYLCASSLGRQGAAAETQYFGPGTRLLVL.

V gene TRBV27 combines with J gene TRBJ2-7, with 9 bases fitting TRBD1. Germline V gene data show CDR1 as MNHEY and CDR2 as SMNVEV (reference sequence). The CDR3 is made up of 17 amino acids. V trimming: 2 bases; J trimming: 5 bases; junction bases outside the gene matches: 13. In nucleotides, the CDR3 is TGTGCCAGCAGTTTACGTACAGGGGGCGCTTCCCTCCACGAGCAGTACTTC. Encoded protein: CASSLRTGGASLHEQYF.

V gene TRBV14 combines with J gene TRBJ2-7, with D maybe TRBD2 (5 bases). The CDR3 covers 15 residues. The germline V gene has CDR1 SGHDN and CDR2 FVKESK. V was cut by 0 bases and J by 2 bases, with 11 bases left in between. The CDR3 reads CASSQDPGEPYEQYF. The CDR3 coding sequence is TGTGCCAGCAGCCAAGATCCCGGGGAACCCTACGAGCAGTACTTC.

This chain links TRBV30 with TRBJ1-3; D ambiguous. This CDR3 has 13 residues. The ends were cut back, 4 bases at V and 6 bases at J, with 13 bases in the middle. Germline assignment: CDR1 GTSNPN and CDR2 SVGIG (reference sequence). CDR3 protein: CAWTRGSTNTIYF. CDR3 sequence (DNA): TGTGCCTGGACGCGGGGTTCCACAAACACCATATATTTT.

The count of this clone is one. The CDR3 bases are TGTGCCAGCACTTCGACTGCCTCGGGCGGGGAGCTGTTTTTT. Translating gives CASTSTASGGELFF. The V call is TRBV7-9, the J call TRBJ2-2; no clear D gene. V lost 7 bases, J lost 7 bases, and 16 bases lay in between. Germline CDR1 reads SEHNR; CDR2 reads FQNEAQ (reference sequence). The CDR3 has 14 residues.

The V gene is TRBV7-2, the J gene TRBJ2-7, with unresolved D. Germline CDR1 is SGHTA and CDR2 is FQGNSA. Trimming removed 3 bases from V and 5 bases from J, with 5 bases in between. The CDR3 length is 11 residues. The CDR3 DNA reads as TGTGCCAGCAGCTTTCAAAACGAGCAGTACTTC. It specifies CASSFQNEQYF.